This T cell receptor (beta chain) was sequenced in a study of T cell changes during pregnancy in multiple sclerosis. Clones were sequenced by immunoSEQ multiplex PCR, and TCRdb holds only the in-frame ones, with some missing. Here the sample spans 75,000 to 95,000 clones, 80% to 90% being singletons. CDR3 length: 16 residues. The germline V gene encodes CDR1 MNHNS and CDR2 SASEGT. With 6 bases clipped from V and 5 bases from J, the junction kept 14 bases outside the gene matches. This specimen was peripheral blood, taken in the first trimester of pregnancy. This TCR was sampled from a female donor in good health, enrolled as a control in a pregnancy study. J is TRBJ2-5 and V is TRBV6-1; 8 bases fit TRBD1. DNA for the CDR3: TGTGCCAGCAGCGAAACATCCGGGACAGGCTTGGAGACCCAGTACTTC. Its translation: CASSETSGTGLETQYF.